Each of the 3 T cell receptor beta chains below was sequenced from the same sample in a study of blood T cell repertoires in COVID-19. Measured with immunoSEQ multiplex PCR; TCRdb has only the in-frame clones, and not every one. In the table there are roughly 140,000 clones, 75% to 85% of which are singletons. The sequencing sample was made of peripheral blood. These receptors all stem from a human donor with acute or convalescent COVID-19. The donor label of this sample is uncertain.

This clone has a single count. The chain recombines TRBV14 with TRBJ2-2; no clear D gene. V gave up 1 base and J gave up 0 bases, with 12 bases separating them. Per germline, CDR1 SGHDN and CDR2 FVKESK. The CDR3 covers 17 residues. The CDR3 protein is CASSQVPGPANTGELFF. DNA of the CDR3: TGTGCCAGCAGCCAAGTGCCTGGCCCAGCGAACACCGGGGAGCTGTTTTTT.

This chain uses TRBV3-1 (or the pseudogene TRBV3-2) with TRBJ1-3; no clear D gene. Trimming pared 2 bases from V and 3 bases from J, leaving 8 bases between. This CDR3 contains 14 residues. Germline values: CDR1 LGHDT, CDR2 YNNKEL (reference sequence). The CDR3 loop is CASSQSRFGNTIYF. CDR3 bases: TGTGCCAGCAGCCAATCCAGATTTGGAAACACCATATATTTT.

This chain joins TRBV5-6 and TRBJ1-1, with D hard to call. The CDR3 contains 13 residues. V was trimmed by 2 bases and J by 1 base, leaving 6 bases between them. Per germline, CDR1 SGHDT and CDR2 YYEEEE. CDR3 nucleotides: TGTGCCAGCAGCTTAATTCGGAACACTGAAGCTTTCTTT. Its protein product is CASSLIRNTEAFF.